This T cell receptor (beta chain) comes out of a study of breast tumors, draining lymph nodes, adjacent tissues. Points from the study as a whole: The lymph node origin of tumor T cells was framed as consistent with a hypothesis, not demonstrated. Data fit most tumor T cells coming from lymph node, expanding in tumor.

Concerning this clonotype: What it binds is unknown.

Germline V CDR1 and CDR2: MDHEN, SYDVKM. CDR3 length: 14 amino acids. V lost 3 bases and J lost 5, with 14 bases in between. TCRdb re-analysed the multiplex PCR reads in MiXCR, keeping a single row per CDR3 protein. There are 130,000 or so distinct CDR3 sequences in the sample; 21% occur only once, and over 2% lies in the top ten. Breast cancer patients provided tissue from their axillary draining lymph nodes. The sequenced sample consisted of axillary lymph node tissue. The clonotype originates from a female donor with breast cancer. Some clones in this sample may be carry-over from other donors' samples. J is TRBJ2-7 and V is TRBV28; perhaps TRBD1 as D (6 bases). CDR3 DNA sequence: TGTGCCAGCAGTTTTCCGGGCAGGGGTCACGAGCAGTACTTC. This sequence encodes CASSFPGRGHEQYF.